This TCR beta chain emerged from a study of vaccination and CD4 T cells after COVID-19. Turning to the study itself: Samples were taken after vaccination, a median of around 67 days after dose two, with a range of 14 to 241.

Time point given: late sampling 161 to 241 days after vaccination in three convalescent patients. Treatment indicated: approximately nine-day PBMC culture with coronavirus spike peptide pools or control peptides (ViraFEST assay). Germline CDR1 and CDR2: SNHLY and FYNNEI. Trimming took 9 bases from V and 2 from J, leaving 11 bases between them. The CDR3 spans 13 residues. Remarks on this clonotype: Antigen: not known.

Sequencing of the DNA from cultured CD4+ T cells was carried out with the Oncomine TCR Beta short-read assay. TCRdb called the PCR reads again in MiXCR, with one record for every CDR3 protein. The sample records 15,000 or so distinct CDR3 sequences, roughly 54% being singletons. V and J are TRBV2 and TRBJ2-1; possibly TRBD1 for D (5 bases). The receptor's source is a human donor who had recovered from COVID-19. The sequences come from CD4+ T cells from blood, cultured in vitro, collected about 7 months after SARS-CoV-2 vaccination. The CDR3 region is CASRKGTYNEQFF. The CDR3, as DNA: TGTGCCAGTCGAAAGGGGACCTACAATGAGCAGTTCTTC.